This T cell receptor beta chain emerged from a study of cytomegalovirus exposure and HLA in healthy donors (dated by TCRdb to about 2017). About the full investigation: An earlier analysis of some 500 of the donors reported about 250 Gb of sequence data and 120 million or so unique TCR beta sequences from about 179 million T cells. An early release that covered about 640 HLA-typed donors contained around 300 gigabases of sequencing data and 70 million to 100 million unique TCR sequences. Of the 300 to 400 genotyped donors, over 65% fell in the genetic ancestry cluster associated with self-reported Caucasian donors. The study aimed to test whether signatures of past pathogen exposure could be identified by cataloging public T cell receptors. The study used immunosequencing to profile the T cell repertoires of about 670 subjects and linked those repertoires to cytomegalovirus serostatus. In addition to the first cohort of approximately 650 subjects, a separate validation cohort of approximately 130 different subjects was used. High-throughput TCR immunosequencing, statistical association of individual TCRs with disease status, and machine learning were combined to predict cytomegalovirus infection status. To study patterns of TCR occurrence, a later analysis re-analyzed previously published TCR beta repertoires from 600 to 750 donors and added high-resolution HLA genotyping. The later analysis used no new phenotypic data to find candidate immune exposures, relying instead on TCR beta sequences and their occurrence across donors. In an earlier analysis of a few hundred of the donors, high-throughput TCR beta sequencing was used to judge whether each TCR beta V gene segment behaved as functional or pseudogenic. Donor age, sex, ethnicity and CMV serostatus were compiled alongside the repertoire data. In a later genetic analysis, genome-wide SNP genotypes for about 65% of the roughly 700 donors were used, and that subset was treated as a discovery cohort. Every repertoire in the discovery cohort had been generated on one and the same sequencing platform. HLA typing included class I and class II loci at four-digit resolution. Typing coverage varied by locus: about 629-630 donors for A, B, C, DRB1 and DQB1; approximately 500 for DQA1; over 600 for DPA1; roughly 450 for DPB1. Because of strong linkage in the cohort, roughly five DR-DQ haplotypes were treated as single units for association and clustering. Across roughly 420 genotyped donors of the cohort, an average of 235,054 unique TCR beta nucleotide sequences per donor were sequenced, and 15% to 20% of those sequences were non-productive. The paper's findings and limits, for the study overall: In a later analysis, TCR association rates were found to vary across HLA loci, with the most associated TCRs seen for DRB1 alleles and the fewest for HLA-C alleles. An association between a missense DCLRE1C variant and V-gene and J-gene trimming of TCR beta chains was found in a later genetic analysis and replicated in an independent cohort. Roughly uniform sequencing depth across donors was assumed in presence/absence analyses, although this assumption may not hold. The cohort was sequenced for TCR beta chains only, and without alpha or paired-chain data the features that could be detected were limited. A later analysis found that HLA-associated TCR beta chains were more clonally expanded and had lower generation probabilities than equally common non-associated chains. Cytomegalovirus status was reported to be diagnosed by the classifier with high specificity and sensitivity in both the original and validation cohorts. A further reported finding was that TCR beta sequences accurately predicted the HLA-A and HLA-B alleles for most subjects in the first cohort. In a later genetic analysis, fewer N-insertions in productive TCRs were reported among donors in an Asian-associated ancestry cluster than the roughly 700-donor mean. Because counts were too low, under 20 rarely observed V segments, including chromosome 9 orphons, were left out of the earlier analysis of 587 of the donors. When HLA alleles, especially DR and DQ, strongly co-occurred, attributing TCR associations to individual alleles was difficult. A cluster of highly shared sequence variants was judged likely to be a technical artifact of the sequencing pipeline. In a later analysis, most CMV-associated TCR beta chains were found to appear HLA-restricted, with HLA associations seemingly driven largely by CMV exposure. Three of the identified cytomegalovirus-associated TCR beta chains were confirmed in vitro to be specific for cytomegalovirus antigens. Correlated functional status among segregating V segments might be attributable to linkage disequilibrium, but an unknown experimental factor could not be ruled out. For the cohort, immune exposure information was limited to CMV serostatus. In an earlier analysis of approximately 590 of the donors, most TCR beta V segments appeared in productive rearrangements about 90% or about 30% of the time, broadly matching IMGT annotations. Because HLA typing was missing for some donors at each locus, association tests included only the typed subset. The 87-base-pair reads could not distinguish some IMGT-functional V segments, including TRBV6-2 and TRBV6-3, so those segments were excluded. A total of 150 to 200 TCR beta chains were listed by the study as associated with cytomegalovirus. According to the authors, the approach could potentially be generalized to other disease states and immunological phenotypes. While some public TCRs were present in many individuals, most TCR sequences turned up only very rarely across donors. A later analysis reported that several top co-occurrence clusters appeared linked to parvovirus B19, influenza, CMV and Epstein-Barr virus. In a later analysis, over 15,000 TCR beta sequences were associated with specific HLA alleles at a false discovery rate of 0.05.

The cohort comprised approximately 700 healthy bone marrow donors. Cohort members were all nominally healthy when sampled, although unrecorded immune exposures were likely present. The donor was CMV seropositive and belonged to the group of 250 to 350 seropositive cohort members. A peripheral blood sample was collected from each donor, and TCR beta sequencing was performed on peripheral blood mononuclear cells. The Qiagen DNeasy Blood Extraction Kit was used to extract genomic DNA from the blood cell samples. Comments on this clone: This receptor's antigen is unknown. No much larger clone exists at a distance of one base, and base qualities are not known.

Library preparation employed the immunoSEQ multiplex PCR assay. A mixture of 60 forward primers for TCR Vbeta segments and 13 reverse primers for TCR Jbeta segments was used in the multiplex PCR. The CDR3 region of rearranged TCR beta genes was amplified from genomic DNA with a multiplex PCR assay. On the Illumina HiSeq System, the amplified TCR beta libraries were sequenced as 87-base-pair reads. Per the authors' processing: A later analysis tallied 75 million to 95 million unique TCR beta chains across the 700 or so repertoires, and around 10 million of those chains were shared by two or more donors. A nearest-neighbor algorithm error-corrected the raw reads and collapsed the reads into unique sequences, merging closely related sequences to remove PCR and sequencing errors. CDR3 sequences were aligned to IMGT reference sequences to assign V, D and J gene segments. For a sequence to be retained, a match of at least six nucleotides to both a V gene segment and a J gene segment was required. A rearrangement was called productive if the CDR3 had no stop codons and remained in frame with V and J, and every other rearrangement was called non-productive. Following IMGT convention, CDR3 was defined as the stretch from the second conserved V-encoded cysteine up to the conserved J-encoded phenylalanine. Sequences without an unambiguous match to a single V gene segment were excluded from the earlier analysis of about 600 of the donors. In an earlier analysis of around 600 of the donors, V segments were called functional above 56.7% productive rearrangements and were called segregating when the between-donor standard deviation exceeded 5%. A statistical classification framework was built to diagnose cytomegalovirus status from the catalog of TCR beta chain sequences. In a later analysis, TCR nucleotide sequences were compared against IMGT/GENE-DB human TR gene sequences so that V and J genes could be assigned. A later analysis assigned CDR3 sequences and most-parsimonious VDJ recombination scenarios with the TCRdist pipeline. In a later analysis, every TCR beta chain was defined by the combination of its CDR3 amino acid sequence and its V-gene family, and reads without a unique V-gene family were dropped. A later analysis removed 600 or so highly shared, low-generation-probability nucleotide sequences to deal with suspected cross-contamination and a sequencing artifact. For each public chain, a later analysis derived a clonal expansion index from normalized ranks of inferred template counts within each repertoire. Generation probabilities in a later analysis came from a VDJ recombination model fitted to out-of-frame rearrangements, and those results were checked against IGoR. A later analysis scored TCR-TCR, TCR-HLA and TCR-CMV co-occurrence with hypergeometric tests, applying a repertoire-size bias correction to TCR pairs. A later analysis estimated false discovery rates by permuting HLA or CMV assignments 20 times. In a later analysis, co-occurring TCRs were grouped with DBSCAN, and TCRdist sequence similarity was added when clustering was performed within HLA-allele-positive subsets. For co-occurrence clustering, repertoires with fewer than 30,000 or more than 120,000 public chains were excluded, along with four or five repertoires with anomalous nucleotide sharing. TCRdb mirrors the immuneACCESS table, restricted to in-frame sequences. Some clones are absent from its copies; in checked studies, under half trace to an unresolved V gene, and the reason for the others is unknown. Clone size and V and J calls were adopted from that table, with D and trimming inferred from the DNA. This sample holds about 120,000 clones; approximately 80% were observed only once. Together, the top ten hold 5.8% of the sample.

For CDR1 and CDR2, the germline V gene lists SGHTA and FQGTGA. CDR3 length: 12 amino acids, cysteine to phenylalanine. Of all the DNA, just the CDR3 is kept, 36 bases in frame from base 1. The V and J segments used are TRBV7-3 and TRBJ2-5; the D segment could be TRBD1, given 6 matching bases. The J call may not be correct, given that the DNA end is closer to TRBJ2-7. The source of this sequence is a man aged 18 to 35 in good health and CMV-seropositive. Source material: PBMCs. The CDR3 is CASSLARGEQYF. The bases are TGTGCCAGCAGCTTAGCCAGGGGCGAGCAGTACTTC.